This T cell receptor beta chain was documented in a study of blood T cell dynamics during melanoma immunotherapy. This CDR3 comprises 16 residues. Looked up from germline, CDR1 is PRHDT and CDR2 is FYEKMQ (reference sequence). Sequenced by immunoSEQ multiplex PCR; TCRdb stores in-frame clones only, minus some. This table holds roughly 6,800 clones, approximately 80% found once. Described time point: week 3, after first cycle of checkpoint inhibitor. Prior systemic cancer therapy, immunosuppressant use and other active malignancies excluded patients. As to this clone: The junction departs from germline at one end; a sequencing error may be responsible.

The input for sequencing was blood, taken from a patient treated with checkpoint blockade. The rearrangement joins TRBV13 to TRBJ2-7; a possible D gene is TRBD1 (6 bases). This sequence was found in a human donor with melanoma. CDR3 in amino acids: CASSLEGVLPLYEQYF. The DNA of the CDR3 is TGTGCCAGCAGTTTAGAGGGGGTACTCCCCCTCTACGAGCAGTACTTC.